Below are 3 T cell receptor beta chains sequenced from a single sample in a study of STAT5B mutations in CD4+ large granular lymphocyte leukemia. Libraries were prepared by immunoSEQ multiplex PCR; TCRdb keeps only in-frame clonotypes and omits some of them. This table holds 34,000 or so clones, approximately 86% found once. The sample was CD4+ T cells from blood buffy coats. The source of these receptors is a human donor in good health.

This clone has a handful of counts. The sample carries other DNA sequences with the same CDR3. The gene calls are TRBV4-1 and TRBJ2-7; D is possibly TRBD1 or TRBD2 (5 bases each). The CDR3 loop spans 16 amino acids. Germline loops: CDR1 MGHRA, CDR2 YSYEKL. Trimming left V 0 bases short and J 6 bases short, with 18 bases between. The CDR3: CASSQDPRGLTIEQYF. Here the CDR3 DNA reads TGCGCCAGCAGCCAAGATCCGAGGGGATTAACTATCGAGCAGTACTTC.

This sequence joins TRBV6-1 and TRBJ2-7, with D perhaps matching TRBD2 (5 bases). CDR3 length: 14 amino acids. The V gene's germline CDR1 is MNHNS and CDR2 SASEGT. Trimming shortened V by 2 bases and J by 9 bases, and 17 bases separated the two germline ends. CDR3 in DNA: TGTGCCAGCAGTGAACACGGGTACGACGAGGGGCAGTACTTC. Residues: CASSEHGYDEGQYF.

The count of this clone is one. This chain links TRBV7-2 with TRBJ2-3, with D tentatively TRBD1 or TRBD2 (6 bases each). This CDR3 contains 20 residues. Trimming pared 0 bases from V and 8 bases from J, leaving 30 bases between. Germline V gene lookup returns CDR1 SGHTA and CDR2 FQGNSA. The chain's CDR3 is CASSLADRSGWTVLHGTQYF. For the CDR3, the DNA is TGTGCCAGCAGCTTAGCGGATAGAAGCGGGTGGACAGTCCTTCACGGTACGCAGTATTTT.